The 3 T cell receptor beta chains below all came from one sample that was sequenced in a study of CD8 T cells in ankylosing spondylitis (dated by TCRdb to the late 2010s). Receptor libraries were prepared by 5' RACE. The sample was run on an Illumina HiSeq 2500. TCRdb reprocessing: public reads trimmed at Q25 with fastp, clones called with MiXCR, in-frame beta chains kept. Entries are consolidated by CDR3 protein sequence, retaining the most common genes and DNA. This sample has 50,000 to 70,000 distinct CDR3 sequences in its table, and about 6.2% of those were observed once. The ten most abundant clones make up around 5% of the sample. The material sequenced was synovial fluid, either unsorted or a sorted T cell fraction (not recorded which). Every receptor here comes from a male donor with ankylosing spondylitis.

This clonotype was seen ten or more times. The genes are TRBV18 and TRBJ1-6; 8 bases match TRBD1. The CDR3 covers 17 residues. CDR1 KGHSH and CDR2 LQKENI come from the germline V gene. V shed 1 base, J shed 7 bases, and the junction held 9 bases outside the gene matches. The CDR3, as DNA: TGTGCCAGCTCACCACGGACCGTCCGGGACAGGAATTCACCCCTCCACTTT. Residues: CASSPRTVRDRNSPLHF.

Concerning this clonotype itself: This may be a read error: a much more frequent sequence differs by one nucleotide. This sequence joins TRBV7-9 and TRBJ2-5, with D possibly being TRBD2 (6 bases). Per the germline V gene, CDR1 is SEHNR and CDR2 is FQNEAQ (reference sequence). Trimming cost V 5 bases and J 0 bases, with 19 bases left between them. The CDR3 sequence is 17 residues long. The CDR3, as DNA: TGTGCCAGCAGCCGGTACCAGGCGGGGATGTACCAAGAGACCCAGTACTTC. Encoded protein: CASSRYQAGMYQETQYF. Full variable domain (remainder filled in from reference TRBV7-9 and TRBJ2-5): DTGVSQNPRHKITKRGQNVTFRCDPISEHNRLYWYRQTLGQGPEFLTYFQNEAQLEKSRLLSDRFSAERPKGSFSTLEIQRTEQGDSAMYLCASSRYQAGMYQETQYFGPGTRLLVL.

In its sample, this clonotype ranks as medium-sized (0.01 to 0.1%). The chain uses TRBV7-2 and TRBJ1-1; tentatively, D is TRBD1 (5 bases). The CDR3 runs to 15 residues. Germline V gives CDR1 SGHTA, CDR2 FQGNSA. The germline V and J ends were trimmed by 3 bases and 3 bases, with 14 bases remaining between them. CDR3 protein: CASSFLIQGHTEAFF. The DNA of the CDR3 is TGTGCCAGCAGCTTTTTGATTCAGGGACACACTGAAGCTTTCTTT.